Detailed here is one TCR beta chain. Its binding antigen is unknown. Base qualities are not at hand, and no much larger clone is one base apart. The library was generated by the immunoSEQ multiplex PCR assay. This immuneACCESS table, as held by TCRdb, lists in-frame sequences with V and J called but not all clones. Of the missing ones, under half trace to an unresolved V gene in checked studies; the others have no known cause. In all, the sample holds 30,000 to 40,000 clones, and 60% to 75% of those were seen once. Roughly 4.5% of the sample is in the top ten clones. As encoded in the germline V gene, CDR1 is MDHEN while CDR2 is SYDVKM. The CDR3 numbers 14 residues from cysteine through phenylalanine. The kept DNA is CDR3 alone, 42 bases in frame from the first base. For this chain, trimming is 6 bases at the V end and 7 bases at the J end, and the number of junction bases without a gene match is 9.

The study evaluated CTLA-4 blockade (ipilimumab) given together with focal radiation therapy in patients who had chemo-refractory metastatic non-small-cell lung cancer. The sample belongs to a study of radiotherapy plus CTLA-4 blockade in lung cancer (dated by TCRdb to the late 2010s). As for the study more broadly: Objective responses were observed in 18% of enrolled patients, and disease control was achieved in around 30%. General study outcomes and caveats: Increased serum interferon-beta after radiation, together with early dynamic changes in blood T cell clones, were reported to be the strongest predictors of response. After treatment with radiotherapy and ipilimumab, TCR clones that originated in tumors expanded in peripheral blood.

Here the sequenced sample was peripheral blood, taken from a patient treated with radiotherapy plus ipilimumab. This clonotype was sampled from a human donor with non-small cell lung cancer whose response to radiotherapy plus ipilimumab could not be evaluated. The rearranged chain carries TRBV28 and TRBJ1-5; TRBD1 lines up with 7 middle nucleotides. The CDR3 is CASSPPGGWQPQHF. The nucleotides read TGTGCCAGCAGCCCCCCAGGGGGTTGGCAGCCCCAGCATTTT.